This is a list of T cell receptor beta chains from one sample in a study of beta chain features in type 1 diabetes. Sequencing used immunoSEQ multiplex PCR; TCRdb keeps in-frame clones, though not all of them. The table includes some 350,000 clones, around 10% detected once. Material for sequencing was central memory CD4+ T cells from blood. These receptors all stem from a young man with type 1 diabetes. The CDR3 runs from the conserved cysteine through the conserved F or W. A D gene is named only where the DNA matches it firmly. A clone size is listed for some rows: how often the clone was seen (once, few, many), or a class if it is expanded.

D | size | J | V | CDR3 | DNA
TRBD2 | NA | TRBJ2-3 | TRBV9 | CASSASGLAGADTQYF | TGTGCCAGCAGCGCCTCGGGACTAGCGGGAGCCGATACGCAGTATTTT
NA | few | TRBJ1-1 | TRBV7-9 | CASSLIQSNTEAFF | TGTGCCAGCAGCTTGATCCAGTCTAACACTGAAGCTTTCTTT
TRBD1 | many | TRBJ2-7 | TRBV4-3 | CASSRETGTAISYEQYF | TGCGCCAGCAGCCGTGAGACAGGGACCGCCATTTCCTACGAGCAGTACTTC
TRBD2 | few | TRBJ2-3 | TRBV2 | CATGLAGSTDTQYF | TGTGCCACGGGACTAGCGGGCTCCACAGATACGCAGTATTTT
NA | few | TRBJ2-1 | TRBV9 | CASSVGGSPSYNEQFF | TGTGCCAGCAGCGTAGGGGGGTCGCCCTCCTACAATGAGCAGTTCTTC
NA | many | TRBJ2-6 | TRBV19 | CASSILTLAGANVLTF | TGTGCCAGTAGTATCCTGACTCTGGCTGGGGCCAACGTCCTGACTTTC
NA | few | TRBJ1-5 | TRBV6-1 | CASSGVQNQPQHF | TGTGCCAGCAGTGGGGTTCAGAATCAGCCCCAGCATTTT
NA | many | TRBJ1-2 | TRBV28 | CASSQVGPGYTF | TGTGCCAGCAGTCAAGTGGGGCCTGGCTACACCTTC
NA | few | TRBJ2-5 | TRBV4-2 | CASSQDSQETQYF | TGTGCCAGCAGCCAAGATTCCCAAGAGACCCAGTACTTC
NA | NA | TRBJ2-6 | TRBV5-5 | CASSPDSSGANVLTF | TGTGCCAGCAGCCCCGATAGCTCTGGGGCCAACGTCCTGACTTTC
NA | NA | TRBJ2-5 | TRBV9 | CASSVSWANQETQYF | TGTGCCAGCAGCGTAAGTTGGGCGAACCAAGAGACCCAGTACTTC
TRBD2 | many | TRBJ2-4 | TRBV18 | CASSPGGRADIQYF | TGTGCCAGCTCACCAGGCGGGAGGGCCGACATTCAGTACTTC
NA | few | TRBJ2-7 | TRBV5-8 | CASSLGVGEQYF | TGTGCCAGCAGCTTGGGAGTGGGCGAGCAGTACTTC
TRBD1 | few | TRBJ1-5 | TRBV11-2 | CASTIAGGHQPQHF | TGTGCCAGCACCATAGCAGGGGGGCATCAGCCCCAGCATTTT
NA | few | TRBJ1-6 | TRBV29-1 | CSVAAGTDNSPLHF | TGCAGCGTTGCGGCCGGGACCGATAATTCACCCCTCCACTTT
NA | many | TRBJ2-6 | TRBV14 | CASSPRGRDSGANVLTF | TGTGCCAGCAGCCCCCGAGGACGGGACTCTGGGGCCAACGTCCTGACTTTC
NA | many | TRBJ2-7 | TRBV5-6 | CASSLGLTYEQYF | TGTGCCAGCAGCTTGGGTTTAACCTACGAGCAGTACTTC